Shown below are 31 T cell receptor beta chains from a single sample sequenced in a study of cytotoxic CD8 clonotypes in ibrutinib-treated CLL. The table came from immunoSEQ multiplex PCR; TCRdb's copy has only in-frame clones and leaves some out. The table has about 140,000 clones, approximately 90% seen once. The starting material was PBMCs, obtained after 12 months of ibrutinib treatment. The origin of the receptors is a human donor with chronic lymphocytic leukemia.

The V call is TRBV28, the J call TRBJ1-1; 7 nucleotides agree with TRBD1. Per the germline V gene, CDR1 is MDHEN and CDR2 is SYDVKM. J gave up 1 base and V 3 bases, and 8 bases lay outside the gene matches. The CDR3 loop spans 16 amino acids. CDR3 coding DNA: TGTGCCAGCAGTTTTTCCAGGGGGACTGGGAACACTGAAGCTTTCTTT. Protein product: CASSFSRGTGNTEAFF.

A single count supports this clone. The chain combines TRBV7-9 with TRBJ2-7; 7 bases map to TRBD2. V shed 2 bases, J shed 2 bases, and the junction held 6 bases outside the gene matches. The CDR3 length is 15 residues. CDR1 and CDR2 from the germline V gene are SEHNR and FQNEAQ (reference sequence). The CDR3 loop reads CASSLRREGTYEQYF. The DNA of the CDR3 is TGTGCCAGCAGCTTAAGGAGGGAGGGGACCTACGAGCAGTACTTC. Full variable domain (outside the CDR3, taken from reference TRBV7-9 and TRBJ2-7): DTGVSQNPRHKITKRGQNVTFRCDPISEHNRLYWYRQTLGQGPEFLTYFQNEAQLEKSRLLSDRFSAERPKGSFSTLEIQRTEQGDSAMYLCASSLRREGTYEQYFGPGTRLTVT.

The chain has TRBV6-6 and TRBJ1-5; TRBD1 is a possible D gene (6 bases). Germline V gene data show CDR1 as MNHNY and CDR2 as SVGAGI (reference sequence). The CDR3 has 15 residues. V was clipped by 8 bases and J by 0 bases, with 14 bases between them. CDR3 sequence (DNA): TGTGCCAGCCGACGGAGGGGGGATAGCAATCAGCCCCAGCATTTT. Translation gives CASRRRGDSNQPQHF.

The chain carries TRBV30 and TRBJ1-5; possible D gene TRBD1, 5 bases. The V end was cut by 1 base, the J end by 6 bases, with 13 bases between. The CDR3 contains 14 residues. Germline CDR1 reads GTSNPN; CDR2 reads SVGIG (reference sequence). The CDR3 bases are TGTGCCTGGAGTGCCTCAGGGAACGGTCAGCCCCAGCATTTT. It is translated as CAWSASGNGQPQHF.

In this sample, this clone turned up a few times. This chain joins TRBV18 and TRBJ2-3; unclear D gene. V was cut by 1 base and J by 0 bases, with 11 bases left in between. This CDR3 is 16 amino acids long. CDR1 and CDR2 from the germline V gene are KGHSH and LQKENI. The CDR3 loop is CASSPQRTASTDTQYF. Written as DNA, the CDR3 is TGTGCCAGCTCACCACAGCGCACAGCTAGCACAGATACGCAGTATTTT.

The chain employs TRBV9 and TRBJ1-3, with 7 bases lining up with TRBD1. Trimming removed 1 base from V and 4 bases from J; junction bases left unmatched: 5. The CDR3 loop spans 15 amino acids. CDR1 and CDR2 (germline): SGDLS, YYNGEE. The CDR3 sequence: CASSVTGARGNTIYF. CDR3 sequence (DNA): TGTGCCAGCAGCGTAACAGGGGCCCGGGGAAACACCATATATTTT.

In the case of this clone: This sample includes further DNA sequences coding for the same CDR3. CDR3 nucleotides: TGTGCCAGCAGTTCCGATCAGCCCCAGCATTTT. It codes for CASSSDQPQHF. The chain uses TRBV28 and TRBJ1-5; D unclear. There are 11 residues in the CDR3. Between the trimmed V and J ends, which lost 4 bases and 5 bases, there was a span of 3 bases. Germline loops: CDR1 MDHEN, CDR2 SYDVKM.

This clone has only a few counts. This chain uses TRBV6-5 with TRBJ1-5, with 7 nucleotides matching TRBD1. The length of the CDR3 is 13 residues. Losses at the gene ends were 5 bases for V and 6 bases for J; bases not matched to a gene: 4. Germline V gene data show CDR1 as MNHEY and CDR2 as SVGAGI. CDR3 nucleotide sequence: TGTGCCAGCAGTGGGACAGTGGGTCAGCCCCAGCATTTT. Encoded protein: CASSGTVGQPQHF.

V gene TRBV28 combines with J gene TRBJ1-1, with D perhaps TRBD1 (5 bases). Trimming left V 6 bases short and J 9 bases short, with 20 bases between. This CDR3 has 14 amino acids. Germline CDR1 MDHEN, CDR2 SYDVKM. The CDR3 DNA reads TGTGCCAGCAGATACGGGGGGGATCCCGATAAAGCTTTCTTT. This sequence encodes CASRYGGDPDKAFF.

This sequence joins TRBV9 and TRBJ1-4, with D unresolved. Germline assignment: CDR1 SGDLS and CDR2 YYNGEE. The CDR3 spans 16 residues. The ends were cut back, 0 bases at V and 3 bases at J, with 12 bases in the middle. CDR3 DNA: TGTGCCAGCAGCGTAGAGGCCGATGCTCCTAATGAAAAACTGTTTTTT. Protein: CASSVEADAPNEKLFF.

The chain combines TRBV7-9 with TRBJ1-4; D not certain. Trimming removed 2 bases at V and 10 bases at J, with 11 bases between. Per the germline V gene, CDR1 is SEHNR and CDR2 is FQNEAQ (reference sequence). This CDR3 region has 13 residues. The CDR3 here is CASSLPSEGKLFF. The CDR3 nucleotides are TGTGCCAGCAGCTTACCCTCCGAGGGAAAACTGTTTTTT.

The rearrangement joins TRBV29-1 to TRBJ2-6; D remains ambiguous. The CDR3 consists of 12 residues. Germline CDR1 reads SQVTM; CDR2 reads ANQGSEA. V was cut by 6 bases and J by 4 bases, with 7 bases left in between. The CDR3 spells CSVSGGANVLTF. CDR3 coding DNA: TGCAGCGTGTCCGGGGGGGCCAACGTCCTGACTTTC.

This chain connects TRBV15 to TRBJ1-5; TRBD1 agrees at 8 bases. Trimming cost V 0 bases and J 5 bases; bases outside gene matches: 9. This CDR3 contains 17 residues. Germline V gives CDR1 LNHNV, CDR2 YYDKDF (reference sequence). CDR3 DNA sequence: TGTGCCACCAGCAGAGAAACGGGGGGGACAGGCTATCAGCCCCAGCATTTT. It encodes CATSRETGGTGYQPQHF. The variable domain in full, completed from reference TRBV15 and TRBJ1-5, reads DAMVIQNPRYQVTQFGKPVTLSCSQTLNHNVMYWYQQKSSQAPKLLFHYYDKDFNNEADTPDNFQSRRPNTSFCFLDIRSPGLGDTAMYLCATSRETGGTGYQPQHFGDGTRLSIL.

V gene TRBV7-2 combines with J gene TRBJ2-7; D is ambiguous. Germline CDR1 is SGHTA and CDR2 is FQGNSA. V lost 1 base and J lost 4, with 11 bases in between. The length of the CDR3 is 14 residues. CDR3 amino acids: CASSLGGLLYEQYF. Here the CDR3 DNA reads TGTGCCAGCAGCTTAGGAGGTTTACTGTACGAGCAGTACTTC.

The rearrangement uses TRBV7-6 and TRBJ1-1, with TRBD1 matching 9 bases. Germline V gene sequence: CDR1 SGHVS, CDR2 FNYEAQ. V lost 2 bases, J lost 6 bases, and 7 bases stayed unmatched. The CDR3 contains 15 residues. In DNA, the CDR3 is TGTGCCAGCAGCTTAAGCCGGGACAGGGTTCCTGAAGCTTTCTTT. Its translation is CASSLSRDRVPEAFF.

The CDR3 DNA sequence: TGTGCCAGCAGCTTCTTAGCGGGAGGGCCCCACAATGAGCAGTTCTTC. Translated: CASSFLAGGPHNEQFF. The rearrangement links TRBV7-3 to TRBJ2-1, with TRBD2 matching 11 bases. Looked up from germline, CDR1 is SGHTA and CDR2 is FQGTGA. The CDR3 extends over 16 amino acids. Germline trimming cut 3 bases from V and 5 bases from J; bases unmatched to any gene: 6.

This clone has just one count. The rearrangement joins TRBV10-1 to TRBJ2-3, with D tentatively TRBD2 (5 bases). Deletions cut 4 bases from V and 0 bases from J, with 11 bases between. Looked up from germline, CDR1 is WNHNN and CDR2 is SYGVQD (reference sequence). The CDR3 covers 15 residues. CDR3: CASSGVPGSTDTQYF. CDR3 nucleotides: TGCGCCAGCAGTGGCGTACCGGGAAGCACAGATACGCAGTATTTT.

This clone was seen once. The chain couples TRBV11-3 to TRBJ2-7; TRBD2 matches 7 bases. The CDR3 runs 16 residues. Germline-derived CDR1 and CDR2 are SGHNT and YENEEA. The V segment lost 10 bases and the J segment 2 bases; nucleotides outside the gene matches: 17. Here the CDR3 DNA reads TGTGCCACCGGACCTATCTTCAGCGGGACCACCTACGAGCAGTACTTC. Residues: CATGPIFSGTTYEQYF.

The DNA of the CDR3 is TGTGCCAGCAGCCCAGGACAGGGAGACAATCAGCCCCAGCATTTT. Encoded protein: CASSPGQGDNQPQHF. The genes are TRBV11-1 and TRBJ1-5; 8 nucleotides match TRBD1. The V gene end was trimmed by 5 bases and the J gene end by 3 bases; junction bases not matched to a gene: 6. CDR1 is SGHAT and CDR2 is FQDESV in the germline V gene (reference sequence). The CDR3 is 15 amino acids.

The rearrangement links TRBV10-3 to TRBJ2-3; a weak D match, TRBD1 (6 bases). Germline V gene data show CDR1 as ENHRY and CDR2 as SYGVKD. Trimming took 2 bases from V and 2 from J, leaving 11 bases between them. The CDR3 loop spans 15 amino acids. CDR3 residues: CAISEMGAVTDTQYF. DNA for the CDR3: TGTGCCATCAGTGAGATGGGGGCAGTCACAGATACGCAGTATTTT.

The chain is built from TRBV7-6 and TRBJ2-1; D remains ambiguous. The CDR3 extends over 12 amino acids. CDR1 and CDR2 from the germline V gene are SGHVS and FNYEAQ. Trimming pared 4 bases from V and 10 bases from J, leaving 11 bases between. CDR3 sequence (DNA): TGTGCCAGCAGCTCCGTACGACCCGAGCAGTTCTTC. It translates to CASSSVRPEQFF.

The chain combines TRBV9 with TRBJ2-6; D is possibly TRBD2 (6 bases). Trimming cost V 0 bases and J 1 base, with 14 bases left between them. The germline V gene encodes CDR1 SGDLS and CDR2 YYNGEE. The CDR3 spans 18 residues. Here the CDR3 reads CASSVGGTPLSGANVLTF. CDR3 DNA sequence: TGTGCCAGCAGCGTAGGGGGGACTCCCCTATCTGGGGCCAACGTCCTGACTTTC. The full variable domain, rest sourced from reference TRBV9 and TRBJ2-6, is DSGVTQTPKHLITATGQRVTLRCSPRSGDLSVYWYQQSLDQGLQFLIQYYNGEERAKGNILERFSAQQFPDLHSELNLSSLELGDSALYFCASSVGGTPLSGANVLTFGAGSRLTVL.

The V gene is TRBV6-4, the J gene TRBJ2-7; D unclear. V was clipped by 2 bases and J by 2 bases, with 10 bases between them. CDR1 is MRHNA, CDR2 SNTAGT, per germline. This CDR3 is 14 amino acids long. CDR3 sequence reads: CASSDSWQTYEQYF. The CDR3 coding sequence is TGTGCCAGCAGTGACAGTTGGCAGACCTACGAGCAGTACTTC.

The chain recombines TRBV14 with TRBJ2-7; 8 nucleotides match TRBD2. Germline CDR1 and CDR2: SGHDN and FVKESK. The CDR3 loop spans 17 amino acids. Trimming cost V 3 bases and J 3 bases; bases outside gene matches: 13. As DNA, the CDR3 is TGTGCCAGCAGCCACAAGGTGGCGGGAGGCACCTACTACGAGCAGTACTTC. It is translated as CASSHKVAGGTYYEQYF.

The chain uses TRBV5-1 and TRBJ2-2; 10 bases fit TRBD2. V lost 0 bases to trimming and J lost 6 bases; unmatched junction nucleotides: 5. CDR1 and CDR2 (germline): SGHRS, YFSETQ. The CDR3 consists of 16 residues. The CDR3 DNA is TGCGCCAGCAGCTTGGTGTCTAGCGGGAGTTCCGGGGAGCTGTTTTTT. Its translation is CASSLVSSGSSGELFF.

The CDR3 sequence: CASSPARGLEQYF. In DNA form, the CDR3 reads TGTGCCAGCTCACCGGCCCGAGGGCTCGAGCAGTACTTC. The chain employs TRBV18 and TRBJ2-7; D may be TRBD2 (5 bases). CDR1 and CDR2 (germline): KGHSH, LQKENI. The CDR3 length is 13 residues. V was shortened by 3 bases and J by 6 bases, with 12 bases between the two germline ends.

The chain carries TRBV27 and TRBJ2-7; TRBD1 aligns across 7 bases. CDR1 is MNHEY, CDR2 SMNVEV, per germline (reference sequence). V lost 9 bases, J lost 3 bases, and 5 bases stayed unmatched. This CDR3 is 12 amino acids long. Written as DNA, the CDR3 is TGTGCCAGTTTGGGACAGAGCTACGAGCAGTACTTC. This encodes CASLGQSYEQYF.

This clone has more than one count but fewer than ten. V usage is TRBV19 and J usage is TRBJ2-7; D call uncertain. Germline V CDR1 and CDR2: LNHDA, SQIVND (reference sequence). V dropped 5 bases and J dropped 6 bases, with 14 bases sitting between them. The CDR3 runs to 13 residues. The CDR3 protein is CASSFVAEGEQYF. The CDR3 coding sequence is TGTGCCAGTAGTTTTGTCGCAGAAGGCGAGCAGTACTTC.

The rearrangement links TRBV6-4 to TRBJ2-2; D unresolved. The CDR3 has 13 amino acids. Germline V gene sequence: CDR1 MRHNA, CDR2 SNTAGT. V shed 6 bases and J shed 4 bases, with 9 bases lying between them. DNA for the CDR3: TGTGCCAGCAGCGATATTGCCACCGGGGAGCTGTTTTTT. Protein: CASSDIATGELFF.

CDR3 sequence reads: CASSDAMDRVNEQFF. CDR3 nucleotide sequence: TGTGCCAGCTCAGATGCTATGGACAGGGTCAATGAGCAGTTCTTC. The J gene is TRBJ2-1, the V gene TRBV18; 8 nucleotides agree with TRBD1. The CDR3 length is 15 residues. V dropped 5 bases and J dropped 6; count of bases not matched to a gene: 9. Germline CDR1 and CDR2: KGHSH and LQKENI. Drawing the rest from reference TRBV18 and TRBJ2-1, the complete variable domain is NAGVMQNPRHLVRRRGQEARLRCSPMKGHSHVYWYRQLPEEGLKFMVYLQKENIIDESGMPKERFSAEFPKEGPSILRIQQVVRGDSAAYFCASSDAMDRVNEQFFGPGTRLTVL.

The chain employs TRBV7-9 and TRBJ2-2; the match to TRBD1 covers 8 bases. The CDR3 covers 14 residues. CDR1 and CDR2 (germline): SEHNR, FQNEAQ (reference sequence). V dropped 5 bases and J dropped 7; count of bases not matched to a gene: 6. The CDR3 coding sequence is TGTGCCAGCAGCCTGGACAGGGCTAGCGGGGAGCTGTTTTTT. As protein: CASSLDRASGELFF.